What follows are 2 T cell receptor beta chains derived from one specimen sequenced in a study of blood T cell repertoires in COVID-19. Method: immunoSEQ multiplex PCR; TCRdb's copy keeps in-frame clones and lacks some. The table has roughly 100,000 clones, roughly four fifths seen once. Sequenced: peripheral blood. The receptors shown here come from a man aged 40-49 years with active or convalescent COVID-19.

This chain uses TRBV6-5 with TRBJ2-3; the match to TRBD1 covers 8 bases. CDR1 and CDR2 from the germline V gene are MNHEY and SVGAGI. The CDR3 has 16 residues. V lost 2 bases, J lost 3 bases, and 7 bases stayed unmatched. The CDR3 loop reads CASSYDDRGITDTQYF. CDR3 in DNA: TGTGCCAGCAGTTACGACGACAGGGGAATAACAGATACGCAGTATTTT.

The V call is TRBV2, the J call TRBJ2-3; TRBD2 might be the D (5 bases). Deletions cut 4 bases from V and 5 bases from J, with 13 bases between. The CDR3 length is 14 residues. Germline CDR1 is SNHLY and CDR2 is FYNNEI. CDR3 bases: TGTGCCAGCAGTGGTCAAGCGGCCCGAGATACGCAGTATTTT. This translates into CASSGQAARDTQYF.